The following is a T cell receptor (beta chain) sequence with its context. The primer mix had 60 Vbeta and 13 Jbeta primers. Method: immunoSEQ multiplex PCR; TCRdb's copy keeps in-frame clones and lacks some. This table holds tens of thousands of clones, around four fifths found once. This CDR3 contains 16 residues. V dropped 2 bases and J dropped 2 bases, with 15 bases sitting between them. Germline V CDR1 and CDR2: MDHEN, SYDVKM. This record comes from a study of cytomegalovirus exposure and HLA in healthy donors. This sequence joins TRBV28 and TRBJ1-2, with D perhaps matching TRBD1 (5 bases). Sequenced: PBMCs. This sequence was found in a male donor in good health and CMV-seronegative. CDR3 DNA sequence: TGTGCCAGCAGTTTAGCGGCAGGGACTTACAACTATGGCTACACCTTC. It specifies CASSLAAGTYNYGYTF.